These T cell receptor beta chains were read from a single sample in a study of blood T cells in healthy people across ages. A single record per CDR3 protein comes from TCRdb applying MiXCR to the 5' RACE reads. Of fewer than 2,000,000 distinct CDR3 sequences listed, about two fifths are singletons. Source material: blood. These receptors all come from a human donor in good health. Both conserved end residues are part of each CDR3. The order of the fields is CDR3 protein, CDR3 DNA, clone size, V gene, J gene, D gene. A D gene is named only where the DNA matches it firmly. Clone size, where shown, is once, few, many, or a class for clones that have expanded.

CDR3 protein: CASISSGELFF
CDR3 DNA: TGTGCCAGCATATCCTCCGGGGAGCTGTTTTTT
clone size: .
V gene: TRBV6-6
J gene: TRBJ2-2
D gene: .

CDR3 protein: CASSQDRQALYGYTF
CDR3 DNA: TGCGCCAGCAGCCAAGATAGACAGGCCCTCTATGGCTACACCTTC
clone size: few
V gene: TRBV4-1
J gene: TRBJ1-2
D gene: .

CDR3 protein: CSAPPLGQGGKLFF
CDR3 DNA: TGCAGTGCTCCCCCGCTGGGACAGGGAGGAAAACTGTTTTTT
clone size: .
V gene: TRBV20-1
J gene: TRBJ1-4
D gene: TRBD1

CDR3 protein: CASGKPSTYGYTF
CDR3 DNA: TGTGCCAGCGGAAAACCCAGCACCTATGGCTACACCTTC
clone size: .
V gene: TRBV12-3/TRBV12-4
J gene: TRBJ1-2
D gene: .

CDR3 protein: CASSPNGQSTDTQYF
CDR3 DNA: TGTGCCAGCAGTCCGAATGGACAGAGCACAGATACGCAGTATTTT
clone size: .
V gene: TRBV28
J gene: TRBJ2-3
D gene: .

CDR3 protein: CAGSPSRDKEETQYF
CDR3 DNA: TGTGCCGGCAGTCCAAGCCGCGACAAGGAAGAGACCCAGTACTTC
clone size: once
V gene: TRBV6-5
J gene: TRBJ2-5
D gene: .

CDR3 protein: CASSLGGASGAQETQYF
CDR3 DNA: TGTGCCAGCAGCTTGGGGGGGGCTAGCGGGGCCCAAGAGACCCAGTACTTC
clone size: .
V gene: TRBV5-4
J gene: TRBJ2-5
D gene: TRBD2

CDR3 protein: CASSLAPDRETYEQYF
CDR3 DNA: TGCGCCAGCAGCTTGGCCCCTGACAGAGAGACCTACGAGCAGTACTTC
clone size: .
V gene: TRBV5-1
J gene: TRBJ2-7
D gene: .

CDR3 protein: CASSLVPQVLMNEQFF
CDR3 DNA: TGTGCCAGCAGCTTAGTGCCCCAGGTTTTGATGAATGAGCAGTTCTTC
clone size: once
V gene: TRBV7-2
J gene: TRBJ2-1
D gene: .

CDR3 protein: CASSPEGWTEAFF
CDR3 DNA: TGTGCCAGCAGCCCGGAGGGGTGGACTGAAGCTTTCTTT
clone size: .
V gene: TRBV6-6
J gene: TRBJ1-1
D gene: .

CDR3 protein: CASNSWTSGEEETQFF
CDR3 DNA: TGTGCCAGCAACAGTTGGACTAGCGGGGAAGAAGAGACCCAGTTCTTC
clone size: .
V gene: TRBV6-1
J gene: TRBJ2-1
D gene: TRBD2

CDR3 protein: CSARDPAGLAGRAQFF
CDR3 DNA: TGCAGTGCTAGAGATCCGGCAGGACTAGCGGGGCGGGCGCAGTTCTTC
clone size: .
V gene: TRBV20-1
J gene: TRBJ2-1
D gene: TRBD2

CDR3 protein: CASSLPGGGREDTQYF
CDR3 DNA: TGTGCCAGCAGTCTCCCCGGCGGGGGGCGGGAAGATACGCAGTATTTT
clone size: few
V gene: TRBV12-3/TRBV12-4
J gene: TRBJ2-3
D gene: TRBD2

CDR3 protein: CASSQTGLAGGVDTQYF
CDR3 DNA: TGTGCCAGCTCCCAGACCGGACTAGCGGGGGGAGTGGATACGCAGTATTTT
clone size: .
V gene: TRBV18
J gene: TRBJ2-3
D gene: TRBD2

CDR3 protein: CASSLGGQTTYNEQFF
CDR3 DNA: TGTGCCAGCAGCTTAGGGGGACAGACAACGTACAATGAGCAGTTCTTC
clone size: few
V gene: TRBV11-3
J gene: TRBJ2-1
D gene: TRBD1

CDR3 protein: CASSSGGFPREGYTF
CDR3 DNA: TGTGCCAGCAGCTCCGGGGGGTTTCCCAGAGAAGGCTACACCTTC
clone size: .
V gene: TRBV27
J gene: TRBJ1-2
D gene: .

CDR3 protein: CATSREADNEQFF
CDR3 DNA: TGTGCCACCAGCAGAGAAGCGGACAATGAGCAGTTCTTC
clone size: few
V gene: TRBV15
J gene: TRBJ2-1
D gene: .

CDR3 protein: CASSLVAASNGYTF
CDR3 DNA: TGTGCCAGCAGCCTGGTTGCGGCATCGAATGGCTACACCTTC
clone size: once
V gene: TRBV5-6
J gene: TRBJ1-2
D gene: .

CDR3 protein: CSARDIAGVPYEQYF
CDR3 DNA: TGCAGTGCTAGAGACATAGCGGGTGTACCCTACGAGCAGTACTTC
clone size: few
V gene: TRBV20-1
J gene: TRBJ2-7
D gene: TRBD2

CDR3 protein: CASRNDRPGANVLTF
CDR3 DNA: TGTGCCAGCAGAAACGACAGGCCCGGGGCCAACGTCCTGACTTTC
clone size: .
V gene: TRBV2
J gene: TRBJ2-6
D gene: .

CDR3 protein: CASSEVRGTANTEAFF
CDR3 DNA: TGTGCCAGCAGTGAAGTTCGAGGCACAGCAAACACTGAAGCTTTCTTT
clone size: .
V gene: TRBV6-1
J gene: TRBJ1-1
D gene: .

CDR3 protein: CASSAGRKETQYF
CDR3 DNA: TGTGCCAGCAGTGCGGGGAGAAAAGAGACCCAGTACTTC
clone size: .
V gene: TRBV12-3/TRBV12-4
J gene: TRBJ2-5
D gene: .

CDR3 protein: CASSLAGGGHEQYF
CDR3 DNA: TGTGCCAGCAGCTTAGCAGGGGGGGGCCACGAGCAGTACTTC
clone size: few
V gene: TRBV7-3
J gene: TRBJ2-7
D gene: .

CDR3 protein: CASSLLGFGANVLTF
CDR3 DNA: TGTGCCAGCAGCTTACTAGGGTTTGGGGCCAACGTCCTGACTTTC
clone size: .
V gene: TRBV7-9
J gene: TRBJ2-6
D gene: .

CDR3 protein: CASSQQDWRNTEAFF
CDR3 DNA: TGCGCCAGCAGCCAACAGGACTGGAGGAACACTGAAGCTTTCTTT
clone size: .
V gene: TRBV4-3
J gene: TRBJ1-1
D gene: .

CDR3 protein: CASSQEHDIYEQYF
CDR3 DNA: TGCGCCAGCAGCCAAGAGCACGACATCTACGAGCAGTACTTC
clone size: .
V gene: TRBV4-3
J gene: TRBJ2-7
D gene: .

CDR3 protein: CSASGGISSYNEQFF
CDR3 DNA: TGCAGTGCTAGCGGGGGAATAAGCTCCTACAATGAGCAGTTCTTC
clone size: .
V gene: TRBV20-1
J gene: TRBJ2-1
D gene: .

CDR3 protein: CASSTRQVTNTEAFF
CDR3 DNA: TGCGCCAGCAGCACCCGACAGGTCACGAACACTGAAGCTTTCTTT
clone size: .
V gene: TRBV5-1
J gene: TRBJ1-1
D gene: .

CDR3 protein: CSATSGGIRTDTQYF
CDR3 DNA: TGCAGCGCAACTAGCGGGGGGATTCGCACAGATACGCAGTATTTT
clone size: few
V gene: TRBV29-1
J gene: TRBJ2-3
D gene: TRBD2

CDR3 protein: CASSRGWRETQYF
CDR3 DNA: TGCGCCAGCAGCAGGGGGTGGCGGGAGACCCAGTACTTC
clone size: .
V gene: TRBV5-1
J gene: TRBJ2-5
D gene: .

CDR3 protein: CAYILLSGYTF
CDR3 DNA: TGTGCCTACATCCTACTCAGTGGCTACACCTTC
clone size: few
V gene: TRBV30
J gene: TRBJ1-2
D gene: .

CDR3 protein: CSASDLYGYTF
CDR3 DNA: TGCAGTGCTAGTGACCTCTATGGCTACACCTTC
clone size: few
V gene: TRBV20-1
J gene: TRBJ1-2
D gene: .

CDR3 protein: CSVAGLAGDTDTQYF
CDR3 DNA: TGCAGCGTTGCAGGACTAGCGGGAGACACAGATACGCAGTATTTT
clone size: .
V gene: TRBV29-1
J gene: TRBJ2-3
D gene: TRBD2

CDR3 protein: CASSLLERNEQFF
CDR3 DNA: TGTGCCAGCAGCTTACTCGAGCGTAATGAGCAGTTCTTC
clone size: few
V gene: TRBV7-6
J gene: TRBJ2-1
D gene: .

CDR3 protein: CSALRGGRQPQHF
CDR3 DNA: TGCAGTGCCCTTAGAGGGGGCCGCCAGCCCCAGCATTTT
clone size: .
V gene: TRBV20-1
J gene: TRBJ1-5
D gene: TRBD1

CDR3 protein: CASSLPGTPYEQYF
CDR3 DNA: TGTGCCAGCAGCTTACCGGGGACCCCCTACGAGCAGTACTTC
clone size: .
V gene: TRBV7-2
J gene: TRBJ2-7
D gene: .

CDR3 protein: CASGILDRQETQYF
CDR3 DNA: TGTGCCAGCGGAATACTGGACCGCCAAGAGACCCAGTACTTC
clone size: .
V gene: TRBV11-3
J gene: TRBJ2-5
D gene: .

CDR3 protein: CASSSPTGTGQAFF
CDR3 DNA: TGCGCCAGCAGCTCCCCCACCGGGACAGGGCAAGCTTTCTTT
clone size: .
V gene: TRBV5-1
J gene: TRBJ1-1
D gene: TRBD1

CDR3 protein: CATSAGGTDTQYF
CDR3 DNA: TGTGCCACCAGTGCCGGGGGGACAGATACGCAGTATTTT
clone size: few
V gene: TRBV24-1
J gene: TRBJ2-3
D gene: TRBD2

CDR3 protein: CASSLAGEVTYNEQFF
CDR3 DNA: TGTGCCAGCAGCTTAGCGGGGGAAGTAACCTACAATGAGCAGTTCTTC
clone size: few
V gene: TRBV11-3
J gene: TRBJ2-1
D gene: .

CDR3 protein: CSVAAGSNEQFF
CDR3 DNA: TGCAGCGTTGCAGCAGGGAGCAATGAGCAGTTCTTC
clone size: few
V gene: TRBV29-1
J gene: TRBJ2-1
D gene: .